These 23 T cell receptor beta chains were sequenced from one sample in a study of PD-1 blockade in classical Hodgkin lymphoma. Using immunoSEQ multiplex PCR, the repertoire was profiled, and TCRdb retains in-frame clones only, with some absent. There are tens of thousands of clones in the sample; roughly 73% occur only once, and roughly 9.4% lies in the top ten. The time point: cycle 4 day 1 (C4D1), after 5 to 7 weeks of nivolumab. The patients all showed relapse after autologous stem cell transplantation, while their brentuximab vedotin exposure varied. The source material was peripheral blood mononuclear cells (PBMCs), sampled before the fourth cycle of nivolumab. The receptor source for this set is a human donor with classical Hodgkin lymphoma.

V is TRBV7-2 and J is TRBJ1-1, with 9 bases lining up with TRBD1. The CDR3 sequence is 16 residues long. The V gene end was trimmed by 5 bases and the J gene end by 0 bases; junction bases not matched to a gene: 7. Germline V CDR1 and CDR2: SGHTA, FQGNSA. The chain's CDR3 is CASSNRDRAMNTEAFF. CDR3 DNA: TGTGCCAGCAGCAACCGGGACAGGGCCATGAACACTGAAGCTTTCTTT.

The rearrangement uses TRBV27 and TRBJ2-1; the match to TRBD2 covers 11 bases. The ends lost 6 bases at V and 0 bases at J; junction bases unmatched: 7. CDR1 is MNHEY and CDR2 is SMNVEV in the germline V gene (reference sequence). CDR3 length equals 17 residues. DNA for the CDR3: TGTGCCAGCAGCCGACTAGCGGGACTCAGCTCCTACAATGAGCAGTTCTTC. Its translation: CASSRLAGLSSYNEQFF.

This chain connects TRBV18 to TRBJ2-7; 10 positions agree with TRBD2. The CDR3 is 16 residues long. Germline V gene sequence: CDR1 KGHSH, CDR2 LQKENI. V lost 3 bases to trimming and J lost 2 bases; unmatched junction nucleotides: 7. This chain's CDR3 is CASSPTSLAGAYEQYF. DNA for the CDR3: TGTGCCAGCTCACCCACGTCTCTAGCGGGGGCCTACGAGCAGTACTTC.

This chain joins TRBV5-1 and TRBJ2-7; D is possibly TRBD2 (6 bases). Germline values: CDR1 SGHRS, CDR2 YFSETQ. This CDR3 is built from 15 residues. V was clipped by 1 base and J by 6 bases, with 17 bases between them. CDR3 in amino acids: CASSLLYGSVAEQYF. CDR3 sequence (DNA): TGCGCCAGCAGCTTGTTGTACGGGAGTGTGGCCGAGCAGTACTTC. Drawing the rest from reference TRBV5-1 and TRBJ2-7, the complete variable domain is KAGVTQTPRYLIKTRGQQVTLSCSPISGHRSVSWYQQTPGQGLQFLFEYFSETQRNKGNFPGRFSGRQFSNSRSEMNVSTLELGDSALYLCASSLLYGSVAEQYFGPGTRLTVT.

V usage is TRBV6-5 and J usage is TRBJ1-4; unclear D gene. Trimming cost V 2 bases and J 3 bases, with 7 bases left between them. The CDR3 sequence is 14 residues long. Germline V gene lookup returns CDR1 MNHEY and CDR2 SVGAGI. CDR3 DNA: TGTGCCAGCAGTTACCGGAGTGCTAATGAAAAACTGTTTTTT. Encoded protein: CASSYRSANEKLFF.

The V call is TRBV30, the J call TRBJ2-3; no clear D. This CDR3 is built from 12 residues. The V gene's germline CDR1 is GTSNPN and CDR2 SVGIG (reference sequence). The V gene lost 0 bases and the J gene lost 7 bases, with 8 bases spanning the gap. The CDR3 region is CAWSVRINTQYF. In DNA, the CDR3 is TGTGCCTGGAGTGTACGAATTAATACGCAGTATTTT.

The chain links TRBV6-6 to TRBJ1-1, with D uncertain. This CDR3 comprises 13 residues. CDR1 is MNHNY, CDR2 SVGAGI, per germline (reference sequence). V was pared by 5 bases and J by 3 bases, with 10 bases between. This CDR3 is CASSRISDTEAFF. In nucleotides, the CDR3 is TGTGCCAGCAGTCGGATCAGTGACACTGAAGCTTTCTTT.

The chain is built from TRBV29-1 and TRBJ1-2, with no clear D. V was cut by 1 base and J by 4 bases, with 10 bases left in between. Germline-derived CDR1 and CDR2 are SQVTM and ANQGSEA. The CDR3 is 13 residues long. This CDR3 reads CSVEAERAYGYTF. In nucleotides, the CDR3 is TGCAGCGTTGAAGCGGAGAGGGCCTATGGCTACACCTTC. The full variable domain, its missing parts supplied by reference TRBV29-1 and TRBJ1-2, is SAVISQKPSRDICQRGTSLTIQCQVDSQVTMMFWYRQQPGQSLTLIATANQGSEATYESGFVIDKFPISRPNLTFSTLTVSNMSPEDSSIYLCSVEAERAYGYTFGSGTRLTVV.

The J gene is TRBJ2-3, the V gene TRBV5-1; 11 bases map to TRBD2. This CDR3 region has 16 residues. Trimming removed 0 bases from V and 2 bases from J; junction bases left unmatched: 2. Germline V gene data show CDR1 as SGHRS and CDR2 as YFSETQ. This CDR3 reads CASSLGTSGYTDTQYF. The CDR3 DNA sequence: TGCGCCAGCAGCTTGGGGACTAGCGGGTACACAGATACGCAGTATTTT.

The chain employs TRBV6-6 and TRBJ2-7; TRBD1 or TRBD2 may be the D gene (5 bases each). Germline values: CDR1 MNHNY, CDR2 SVGAGI (reference sequence). V was trimmed by 2 bases and J by 1 base, leaving 9 bases between them. This CDR3 has 14 amino acids. The DNA of the CDR3 is TGTGCCAGCAGTTACCTGGGGACGTCCTACGAGCAGTACTTC. The encoded protein is CASSYLGTSYEQYF.

This rearrangement joins TRBV7-3 to TRBJ2-7, with 7 bases aligning to TRBD2. With V trimmed by 2 bases and J by 5 bases, 9 bases remained unmatched. Germline CDR1 is SGHTA and CDR2 is FQGTGA. The CDR3 extends over 15 amino acids. The CDR3 coding sequence is TGTGCCAGCAGCTTAGTCGGTGCGGGAGTACACGAGCAGTACTTC. This translates into CASSLVGAGVHEQYF.

The CDR3 loop reads CASSSRDRGPPYNEQFF. In nucleotides, the CDR3 is TGTGCCAGCAGCTCTCGGGACAGGGGGCCCCCCTACAATGAGCAGTTCTTC. This chain joins TRBV7-3 and TRBJ2-1; 12 bases line up with TRBD1. The CDR3 length is 17 residues. J lost 2 bases, V lost 4 bases, and 6 bases had no gene match. Germline V CDR1 and CDR2: SGHTA, FQGTGA.

The chain couples TRBV10-3 to TRBJ1-2; D call uncertain. V lost 5 bases and J 6 bases, leaving 13 bases between the germline ends. Germline V lookup: CDR1 ENHRY, CDR2 SYGVKD. This CDR3 has 13 residues. CDR3 loop: CAISYTAIDGYTF. CDR3 in DNA: TGTGCCATCAGTTATACAGCTATAGATGGCTACACCTTC.

The chain employs TRBV28 and TRBJ2-6; D is uncertain. Per the germline V gene, CDR1 is MDHEN and CDR2 is SYDVKM. CDR3 size: 15 residues. Trimming left V 6 bases short and J 1 base short, with 10 bases between. In nucleotides, the CDR3 is TGTGCCAGCAGACCCGCAGGATCTGGGGCCAACGTCCTGACTTTC. Its translation is CASRPAGSGANVLTF. Complete variable domain (other parts from reference TRBV28 and TRBJ2-6): DVKVTQSSRYLVKRTGEKVFLECVQDMDHENMFWYRQDPGLGLRLIYFSYDVKMKEKGDIPEGYSVSREKKERFSLILESASTNQTSMYLCASRPAGSGANVLTFGAGSRLTVL.

This chain uses TRBV2 with TRBJ2-2; TRBD1 is a possible D gene (6 bases). V was clipped by 5 bases and J by 6 bases, with 16 bases between them. This CDR3 has 15 residues. CDR1 is SNHLY and CDR2 is FYNNEI in the germline V gene. DNA for the CDR3: TGTGCCAGCAGTCTTGGGGGCGGAGTAGCCGGGGAGCTGTTTTTT. Protein product: CASSLGGGVAGELFF.

The chain couples TRBV9 to TRBJ2-6; unclear D gene. The CDR3 contains 16 residues. V gave up 0 bases and J gave up 0 bases, with 7 bases separating them. CDR1 SGDLS and CDR2 YYNGEE come from the germline V gene. CDR3: CASSVVRASGANVLTF. CDR3 sequence (DNA): TGTGCCAGCAGCGTAGTCCGGGCCTCTGGGGCCAACGTCCTGACTTTC.

The chain combines TRBV18 with TRBJ2-3; TRBD2 is a possible D gene (5 bases). The CDR3 is made up of 13 amino acids. Germline V gives CDR1 KGHSH, CDR2 LQKENI. V lost 1 base, J lost 5 bases, and 7 bases lay in between. CDR3 bases: TGTGCCAGCTCACCACTCGGGGAAGATACGCAGTATTTT. It encodes CASSPLGEDTQYF.

This clone was observed a handful of times. This rearrangement joins TRBV11-2 to TRBJ2-5, with D possibly TRBD1 on 6 matching bases. The V and J ends lost 4 bases and 5 bases respectively, with 14 bases between them. Germline assignment: CDR1 SGHAT and CDR2 FQNNGV. The CDR3 consists of 14 residues. As DNA, the CDR3 is TGTGCCAGCAGCTCCAGGGGACCCAGCGAGACCCAGTACTTC. Its translation: CASSSRGPSETQYF. Using reference TRBV11-2 and TRBJ2-5 for the parts outside the CDR3, the full variable domain is EAGVAQSPRYKIIEKRQSVAFWCNPISGHATLYWYQQILGQGPKLLIQFQNNGVVDDSQLPKDRFSAERLKGVDSTLKIQPAKLEDSAVYLCASSSRGPSETQYFGPGTRLLVL.

V is TRBV29-1 and J is TRBJ2-1; D remains ambiguous. The ends were cut back, 8 bases at V and 7 bases at J, with 12 bases in the middle. The germline gives CDR1 SQVTM, CDR2 ANQGSEA. This CDR3 has 11 residues. DNA of the CDR3: TGCAGCTTCCCCATAATTAATGAGCAGTTCTTC. This encodes CSFPIINEQFF.

V is TRBV5-6 and J is TRBJ1-1, with D possibly being TRBD1 (6 bases). Per the germline V gene, CDR1 is SGHDT and CDR2 is YYEEEE. CDR3 length: 16 residues. Trimming removed 2 bases from V and 4 bases from J, with 18 bases in between. This chain's CDR3 is CASSFTTGTFGTEAFF. The CDR3 coding sequence is TGTGCCAGCAGCTTCACAACCGGGACATTTGGCACTGAAGCTTTCTTT.

This clone was counted a few times. The chain uses TRBV6-5 and TRBJ1-4, with 7 bases that match TRBD1. The CDR3 loop spans 14 amino acids. CDR1 and CDR2 (germline): MNHEY, SVGAGI. J lost 6 bases, V lost 5 bases, and 6 bases had no gene match. CDR3: CASSPGGGDEKLFF. The DNA for the CDR3 is TGTGCCAGCAGTCCAGGAGGGGGCGATGAAAAACTGTTTTTT.

The V gene is TRBV27, the J gene TRBJ1-6; D might be TRBD1 (5 bases). The germline V gene has CDR1 MNHEY and CDR2 SMNVEV (reference sequence). V lost 5 bases, J lost 1 base, and 12 bases lay in between. This CDR3 region has 16 residues. The CDR3 nucleotides are TGTGCCAGCAGTCCGGGGGGTCTTTCCTATAATTCACCCCTCCACTTT. Translated: CASSPGGLSYNSPLHF.

V usage is TRBV7-3 and J usage is TRBJ1-1, with D perhaps matching TRBD1 (5 bases). The CDR3 spans 15 residues. CDR1 and CDR2 from the germline V gene are SGHTA and FQGTGA. Trimming pared 1 base from V and 4 bases from J, leaving 13 bases between. The CDR3, as DNA: TGTGCCAGCAGCTTAATTCACGGAAGGGGCACTGAAGCTTTCTTT. Translating it yields CASSLIHGRGTEAFF.